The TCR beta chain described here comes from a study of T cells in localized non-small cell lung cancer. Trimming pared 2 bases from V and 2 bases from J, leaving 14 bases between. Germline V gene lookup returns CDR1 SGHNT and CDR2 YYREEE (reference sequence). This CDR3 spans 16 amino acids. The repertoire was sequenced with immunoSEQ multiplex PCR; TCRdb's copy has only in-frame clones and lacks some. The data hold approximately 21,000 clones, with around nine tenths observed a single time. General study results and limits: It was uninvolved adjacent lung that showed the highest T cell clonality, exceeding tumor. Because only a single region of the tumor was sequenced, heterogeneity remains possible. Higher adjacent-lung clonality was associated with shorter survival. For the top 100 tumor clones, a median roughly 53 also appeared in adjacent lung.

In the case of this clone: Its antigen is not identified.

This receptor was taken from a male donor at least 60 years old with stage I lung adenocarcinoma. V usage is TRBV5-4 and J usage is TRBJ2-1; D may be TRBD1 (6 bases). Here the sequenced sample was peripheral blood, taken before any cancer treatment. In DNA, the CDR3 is TGTGCCAGCAGCTTCACAGGGCTGGGGACCTACAATGAGCAGTTCTTC. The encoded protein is CASSFTGLGTYNEQFF. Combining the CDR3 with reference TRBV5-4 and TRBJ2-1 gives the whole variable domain ETGVTQSPTHLIKTRGQQVTLRCSSQSGHNTVSWYQQALGQGPQFIFQYYREEENGRGNFPPRFSGLQFPNYSSELNVNALELDDSALYLCASSFTGLGTYNEQFFGPGTRLTVL.